A single sample is the source of the 25 T cell receptor beta chains below, sequenced in a study of early T cells in non-severe SARS-CoV-2 infection. TCRdb re-called the 5' RACE reads with MiXCR, one entry per CDR3 protein. The data hold 50,000 to 55,000 distinct CDR3 sequences, with less than 9.5% observed a single time. The sample taken for sequencing was whole blood. The receptor source for this set is an adult who was a healthcare worker with PCR-confirmed SARS-CoV-2 infection or an uninfected control (not recorded which).

This clonotype was picked up a small number of times. The chain has TRBV29-1 and TRBJ2-6, with a weak D call TRBD1 (5 bases). CDR1 is SQVTM and CDR2 is ANQGSEA in the germline V gene. The V gene lost 3 bases and the J gene lost 8 bases, with 5 bases spanning the gap. The CDR3 is 11 amino acids. This chain's CDR3 is CSVEDTNVLTF. The CDR3 DNA is TGCAGCGTTGAGGACACCAACGTCCTGACTTTC. Filled out from reference TRBV29-1 and TRBJ2-6, the complete variable domain reads SAVISQKPSRDICQRGTSLTIQCQVDSQVTMMFWYRQQPGQSLTLIATANQGSEATYESGFVIDKFPISRPNLTFSTLTVSNMSPEDSSIYLCSVEDTNVLTFGAGSRLTVL.

This clonotype was seen repeatedly, ten times or more. The V call is TRBV5-1, the J call TRBJ2-1; 7 nucleotides agree with TRBD2. The length of the CDR3 is 16 residues. Germline trimming cut 3 bases from V and 0 bases from J; bases unmatched to any gene: 6. CDR1 and CDR2 from the germline V gene are SGHRS and YFSETQ. This CDR3 is CASSSPLAVSYNEQFF. The CDR3 DNA is TGCGCCAGCAGCTCCCCCCTAGCGGTCTCCTACAATGAGCAGTTCTTC.

There are many counts of this clonotype. The chain uses TRBV6-1 and TRBJ2-7, with TRBD1 matching 12 bases. The CDR3 runs 15 residues. Trimming removed 6 bases from V and 7 bases from J; junction bases left unmatched: 10. The germline gives CDR1 MNHNS, CDR2 SASEGT. This CDR3 reads CASRYPGQGAGEQYF. CDR3 DNA sequence: TGTGCCAGCAGGTACCCGGGACAGGGGGCCGGAGAGCAGTACTTC.

This clonotype occurred many times. The rearrangement joins TRBV20-1 to TRBJ2-7; TRBD2 agrees at 12 bases. The CDR3 has 16 amino acids. Germline trimming cut 0 bases from V and 1 base from J; bases unmatched to any gene: 4. The V gene's germline CDR1 is DFQATT and CDR2 SNEGSKA (reference sequence). In nucleotides, the CDR3 is TGCAGTGCTAGAGATTCTAGCGGGAGGGGATCCTACGAGCAGTACTTC. Its translation is CSARDSSGRGSYEQYF.

The chain joins TRBV9 to TRBJ1-1; D gene unclear. Germline V gene lookup returns CDR1 SGDLS and CDR2 YYNGEE. The length of the CDR3 is 16 residues. Trimming pared 3 bases from V and 1 base from J, leaving 16 bases between. The CDR3: CASSEEGRGPNTEAFF. The CDR3 DNA reads TGTGCCAGCAGCGAAGAAGGGCGGGGTCCGAACACTGAAGCTTTCTTT.

This clonotype was seen at least ten times. This chain connects TRBV20-1 to TRBJ2-1; 7 nucleotides match TRBD2. This CDR3 is 13 amino acids long. The V gene's germline CDR1 is DFQATT and CDR2 SNEGSKA (reference sequence). J lost 6 bases, V lost 1 base, and 3 bases had no gene match. The DNA of the CDR3 is TGCAGTGCTAGAGCGGGAGGAAGCAATGAGCAGTTCTTC. As protein: CSARAGGSNEQFF.

This clonotype was recorded at least ten times. The gene calls are TRBV19 and TRBJ2-5; 8 bases are shared with TRBD2. V was pared by 2 bases and J by 2 bases, with 22 bases of the junction left unmatched. The CDR3 extends over 21 amino acids. CDR1 LNHDA and CDR2 SQIVND come from the germline V gene (reference sequence). The CDR3 reads CASSIRDSSRGLVAGQETQYF. The CDR3 DNA reads TGTGCCAGTAGTATAAGGGATTCAAGCAGGGGCCTTGTAGCGGGACAAGAGACCCAGTACTTC.

This clonotype was seen ten or more times. J is TRBJ1-1 and V is TRBV7-2; D unclear. Germline V gene sequence: CDR1 SGHTA, CDR2 FQGNSA. The ends were cut back, 6 bases at V and 1 base at J, with 9 bases in the middle. The CDR3 is made up of 13 amino acids. The DNA for the CDR3 is TGTGCCAGCAGGTCCGAGGGGAACACTGAAGCTTTCTTT. This codes for CASRSEGNTEAFF.

This clonotype was recorded at least ten times. The chain recombines TRBV12-3 or TRBV12-4 with TRBJ2-3; TRBD2 matches at 7 bases. The V gene end was trimmed by 6 bases and the J gene end by 0 bases; junction bases not matched to a gene: 6. The CDR3 is 15 residues long. CDR3 sequence: CASRRAGISTDTQYF. In DNA, the CDR3 is TGTGCCAGCAGGCGAGCGGGAATAAGCACAGATACGCAGTATTTT.

This clonotype was found many times. V and J are TRBV11-3 and TRBJ2-1; 9 positions match TRBD2. V gave up 2 bases and J gave up 0 bases; unmatched junction bases: 11. The CDR3 has 19 amino acids. Germline V gene lookup returns CDR1 SGHNT and CDR2 YENEEA. CDR3 sequence (DNA): TGTGCCAGCAGCTTATCCGGGACTAGCTCCAAGAGCTCCTACAATGAGCAGTTCTTC. Translated: CASSLSGTSSKSSYNEQFF.

This clonotype was seen many times. V usage is TRBV5-5 and J usage is TRBJ1-1; D unresolved. Germline CDR1 SGHKS, CDR2 YYEKEE (reference sequence). The CDR3 spans 14 residues. With 4 bases removed from V and 3 bases from J, the gap between germline ends came to 13 bases. The CDR3 spells CASSLSGVDTEAFF. In nucleotides, the CDR3 is TGTGCCAGCAGCCTGAGTGGGGTCGACACTGAAGCTTTCTTT.

V is TRBV5-1 and J is TRBJ2-7; no definite D call. There are 14 residues in the CDR3. The germline V gene encodes CDR1 SGHRS and CDR2 YFSETQ. Trimming took off 9 bases at V and 2 bases at J, with 18 bases between the two ends. CDR3 residues: CATSPSGDPYEQYF. CDR3 DNA: TGCGCCACCTCTCCCTCAGGTGATCCCTACGAGCAGTACTTC.

There are many counts of this clonotype. The rearrangement joins TRBV11-2 to TRBJ2-7, with TRBD2 matching over 7 bases. Germline lookup yields CDR1 SGHAT and CDR2 FQNNGV. This CDR3 has 15 residues. With V trimmed by 1 base and J by 1 base, 4 bases remained unmatched. The CDR3 sequence: CASSLGAGVSYEQYF. CDR3 in DNA: TGTGCCAGCAGCTTAGGTGCGGGGGTTTCCTACGAGCAGTACTTC.

Many counts were recorded for this clonotype. J is TRBJ1-3 and V is TRBV13, with D maybe TRBD1 (5 bases). Germline CDR1 and CDR2: PRHDT and FYEKMQ (reference sequence). This CDR3 spans 16 amino acids. Trimming removed 0 bases from V and 0 bases from J, with 9 bases in between. CDR3 nucleotide sequence: TGTGCCAGCAGCTTAGGACAGGCTTACTCTGGAAACACCATATATTTT. Protein sequence: CASSLGQAYSGNTIYF.

This clonotype was seen ten or more times. The chain is built from TRBV29-1 and TRBJ2-2, with a possible D match to TRBD1 (6 bases). The V gene's germline CDR1 is SQVTM and CDR2 ANQGSEA. V was shortened by 7 bases and J by 7 bases, with 16 bases between the two germline ends. The CDR3 consists of 13 residues. This CDR3 is CSGKYRADGELFF. The CDR3 region has the DNA TGCAGCGGAAAGTACAGGGCAGACGGGGAGCTGTTTTTT.

The J gene is TRBJ2-7, the V gene TRBV12-3 or TRBV12-4, with D hard to call. The CDR3 runs 11 residues. The V gene lost 5 bases and the J gene lost 7 bases, with 9 bases spanning the gap. The CDR3 here is CASSAYREQYF. CDR3 nucleotide sequence: TGTGCCAGCAGTGCGTATCGGGAGCAGTACTTC.

This clonotype was seen more than once but under ten times. This chain uses TRBV12-3 or TRBV12-4 with TRBJ1-1; tentative D call: TRBD1 (5 bases). CDR3 size: 12 residues. The V end lost 6 bases, the J end lost 4 bases, and 9 bases lay between the germline ends. The CDR3 coding sequence is TGTGCCAGCAGGGCGAGGGGCACTGAAGCTTTCTTT. Protein sequence: CASRARGTEAFF.

The chain carries TRBV6-5 and TRBJ2-3, with TRBD2 identical over 12 bases. CDR3 length equals 17 residues. V dropped 0 bases and J dropped 3; count of bases not matched to a gene: 4. CDR1 is MNHEY, CDR2 SVGAGI, per germline. CDR3 coding DNA: TGTGCCAGCAGTTACTCTTCACTAGCGGGGGGTACAGATACGCAGTATTTT. This translates into CASSYSSLAGGTDTQYF.

This clonotype has a handful of counts. The V call is TRBV6-1, the J call TRBJ2-3, with D possibly matching TRBD2 (7 bases). The CDR3 has 15 residues. Trimming removed 5 bases from V and 5 bases from J, with 17 bases in between. Germline-derived CDR1 and CDR2 are MNHNS and SASEGT. CDR3 nucleotide sequence: TGTGCCAGCAGTCCCCCCGGGGGGCGTGAAGATACGCAGTATTTT. This gives the protein CASSPPGGREDTQYF.

This clonotype was counted only a few times. The V call is TRBV7-2, the J call TRBJ2-7; D is undetermined. The germline gives CDR1 SGHTA, CDR2 FQGNSA. Trimming pared 2 bases from V and 7 bases from J, leaving 18 bases between. This CDR3 has 15 residues. This CDR3 is CASSLNGPQAGEQYF. The CDR3 DNA reads TGTGCCAGCAGCTTAAACGGGCCCCAGGCCGGAGAGCAGTACTTC.

This clonotype appeared many times. V is TRBV28 and J is TRBJ2-2; no reliable D call. CDR3 size: 13 residues. Germline CDR1 reads MDHEN; CDR2 reads SYDVKM. V gave up 3 bases and J gave up 8 bases, with 10 bases separating them. The CDR3 bases are TGTGCCAGCAGTTTGTGGGAAGAGGGGGAGCTGTTTTTT. It translates to CASSLWEEGELFF.

This clonotype was recorded at least ten times. The V gene is TRBV7-2, the J gene TRBJ2-5; TRBD1 aligns across 9 bases. V lost 4 bases, J lost 4 bases, and 4 bases stayed unmatched. CDR3 size: 14 residues. CDR1 is SGHTA and CDR2 is FQGNSA in the germline V gene. CDR3 DNA sequence: TGTGCCAGCAGCTCCCGACAGGGGGGAGAGACCCAGTACTTC. This translates into CASSSRQGGETQYF.

This clonotype was found many times. This chain links TRBV20-1 with TRBJ1-6, with 9 bases fitting TRBD1. The CDR3 spans 18 residues. Losses at the gene ends were 4 bases for V and 0 bases for J; bases not matched to a gene: 10. Germline V lookup: CDR1 DFQATT, CDR2 SNEGSKA (reference sequence). The CDR3 is CSAIPPGQGVSYNSPLHF. The CDR3 bases are TGCAGTGCTATCCCGCCGGGACAGGGCGTCTCCTATAATTCACCCCTCCACTTT.

In this sample, this clonotype turned up many times. This chain uses TRBV9 with TRBJ2-1, with D unresolved. Germline CDR1 is SGDLS and CDR2 is YYNGEE. Trimming shortened V by 4 bases and J by 8 bases, and 16 bases separated the two germline ends. The CDR3 length is 14 residues. The CDR3 loop is CASSPPWAPDEQFF. DNA of the CDR3: TGTGCCAGCAGCCCCCCGTGGGCCCCCGATGAGCAGTTCTTC. Complete variable domain (other parts from reference TRBV9 and TRBJ2-1): DSGVTQTPKHLITATGQRVTLRCSPRSGDLSVYWYQQSLDQGLQFLIQYYNGEERAKGNILERFSAQQFPDLHSELNLSSLELGDSALYFCASSPPWAPDEQFFGPGTRLTVL.

This clonotype has ten or more counts. The chain employs TRBV5-4 and TRBJ2-3, with D hard to call. Deletions cut 2 bases from V and 4 bases from J, with 5 bases between. Germline-derived CDR1 and CDR2 are SGHNT and YYREEE (reference sequence). The CDR3 length is 12 residues. CDR3 coding DNA: TGTGCCAGCAGCTTTGGGGCAGATACGCAGTATTTT. Its translation: CASSFGADTQYF.